This T cell receptor (beta chain) is from a study of cytomegalovirus exposure and HLA in healthy donors (dated by TCRdb to 2017 to 2019). Concerning the study at large: An earlier analysis of several hundred of the donors reported about 250 Gb of sequence data and roughly 110 million unique TCR beta sequences from 150 million to 200 million T cells. A separate validation cohort of roughly 120 different subjects was used in addition to the approximately 700-subject first cohort. The study used immunosequencing to profile the T cell repertoires of several hundred subjects and linked those repertoires to cytomegalovirus serostatus. Alongside the repertoire data, information on donor age, sex, ethnicity and CMV serostatus was compiled. The study combined high-throughput TCR immunosequencing, statistical association of individual TCRs with disease status, and machine learning to predict cytomegalovirus infection status. Among several hundred genotyped donors of the cohort, an average of about 220,000 unique TCR beta nucleotide sequences was sequenced per donor, of which roughly 17% were non-productive. Among the roughly 400 genotyped donors, under 90% belonged to the genetic ancestry cluster associated with self-reported Caucasian donors. The aim of the study was to test whether cataloging public T cell receptors could identify signatures of past pathogen exposure. An earlier analysis of some 500 of the donors used high-throughput TCR beta sequencing to judge whether each TCR beta V gene segment behaved as functional or pseudogenic. The number of typed donors differed by locus: about 620-630 for A, B, C, DRB1 and DQB1; some 540 for DQA1; 606 for DPA1; and roughly 450 for DPB1. In a later genetic analysis, genome-wide SNP genotypes for about 55% of the roughly 700 donors were used, and that subset was treated as a discovery cohort. A later analysis re-examined previously published TCR beta repertoires from 610 or so donors and added high-resolution HLA genotyping to investigate patterns of TCR occurrence. The later analysis used no new phenotypic data to find candidate immune exposures, relying instead on TCR beta sequences and their occurrence across donors. All discovery cohort repertoires had been generated on a single sequencing platform. A handful of DR-DQ haplotypes were handled as single units for association and clustering because linkage in the cohort was strong. About 280 gigabases of sequencing data and approximately 80 million unique TCR sequences were included in an early release covering over 600 HLA-typed donors. Class I and class II HLA loci were covered by the typing at four-digit resolution.

In total, over 600 healthy bone marrow donors made up the cohort. Cohort members were all nominally healthy when sampled, although unrecorded immune exposures were likely present. The donor was CMV seropositive and was included in the group of 289 seropositive cohort members. Every donor gave a peripheral blood sample, and the peripheral blood mononuclear cells from that sample were used for TCR beta sequencing. The Qiagen DNeasy Blood Extraction Kit was used to extract genomic DNA from the blood cell samples. According to the germline V gene, CDR1 reads SGHRS and CDR2 reads YFSETQ. The cysteine opens and the phenylalanine closes a CDR3 of 17 amino acids. The read is trimmed to its CDR3 DNA, 51 bases read in frame from base 1. Ends trimmed: V by 4 bases, J by 7 bases; bases unmatched to a gene: 17. This clone was counted a few times. Its antigen has not been determined. Base qualities are not recorded, but no much larger clone differs from it by a single base.

Here is what the overall study found, with its caveats: The authors suggested that the approach could potentially be extended to other disease states and immunological phenotypes. The classifier was reported to diagnose cytomegalovirus status with high specificity and sensitivity in both the original and validation cohorts. Correlated functional status among segregating V segments might reflect linkage disequilibrium, but an unknown experimental factor could not be ruled out. In a later analysis, the rate of TCR association differed among HLA loci, with DRB1 alleles having the most associated TCRs and HLA-C alleles having the fewest. A further reported finding was that TCR beta sequences accurately predicted the HLA-A and HLA-B alleles for most subjects in the first cohort. In a later analysis, HLA-associated TCR beta chains were found to be more clonally expanded and to have lower generation probabilities than equally common non-associated chains. The presence/absence analyses assumed that sequencing depth was roughly uniform across donors, and that assumption may not be true. The sequencing pipeline was judged likely to have produced a cluster of highly shared sequence variants as a technical artifact. Most TCR sequences were seen in very few donors, while some public TCRs were found in many individuals. In vitro tests confirmed that a few of the cytomegalovirus-associated TCR beta chains recognize cytomegalovirus antigens. In the study, 164 TCR beta chains were listed as associated with cytomegalovirus. Some IMGT-functional V segments, including TRBV6-2 and TRBV6-3, could not be told apart with the 87-base-pair reads, so those segments were excluded. A later analysis found that most CMV-associated TCR beta chains appeared HLA-restricted, with HLA associations seemingly driven largely by CMV exposure. In this cohort, only TCR beta chains were sequenced, and detectable features were limited by the absence of alpha or paired-chain data. In a later analysis, 15,000 to 20,000 TCR beta sequences were associated with specific HLA alleles at a false discovery rate of 0.05. When HLA alleles, especially DR and DQ, strongly co-occurred, TCR associations were difficult to assign to individual alleles. According to a later genetic analysis, donors in an Asian-associated ancestry cluster had fewer N-insertions in productive TCRs than the roughly 700-donor mean. In a later genetic analysis, a missense DCLRE1C variant was associated with V-gene and J-gene trimming of TCR beta chains, and the association was replicated in an independent cohort. For the cohort, immune exposure information was limited to CMV serostatus. Because counts were too low, about 15 rarely observed V segments, including chromosome 9 orphons, were left out of the earlier analysis of approximately 580 of the donors. A later analysis reported that several top co-occurrence clusters appeared linked to parvovirus B19, influenza, CMV and Epstein-Barr virus. In an earlier analysis of over 550 of the donors, most TCR beta V segments were observed in productive rearrangements about 90% or about 30% of the time, broadly matching IMGT annotations. Because some donors lacked HLA typing at each locus, the association tests relied only on the typed subset.

Library creation used the immunoSEQ multiplex PCR assay. A mixture of 60 forward primers for TCR Vbeta segments and 13 reverse primers for TCR Jbeta segments was used in the multiplex PCR. The CDR3 region of rearranged TCR beta genes was amplified from genomic DNA by a multiplex PCR assay. The amplified TCR beta libraries were sequenced on the Illumina HiSeq System as 87-base-pair reads. The study's processing was this. A later analysis tallied 80 million to 95 million unique TCR beta chains across the 660 or so repertoires, and around 12 million of those chains were shared by two or more donors. To remove PCR and sequencing errors, raw reads were error-corrected and collapsed into unique sequences using a nearest-neighbor algorithm that merged closely related sequences. Alignment of CDR3 sequences to IMGT reference sequences was used to assign V, D and J gene segments. For a sequence to be retained, a match of at least six nucleotides to both a V gene segment and a J gene segment was required. Rearrangements were called productive when the CDR3 lacked stop codons and stayed in frame with V and J; all others were non-productive. Following IMGT convention, CDR3 was defined as the stretch from the second conserved V-encoded cysteine up to the conserved J-encoded phenylalanine. Sequences without an unambiguous match to a single V gene segment were excluded from the earlier analysis of over 500 of the donors. In an earlier analysis of around 590 of the donors, a V segment was called functional when productive rearrangements were above 56.7%, and segregating when the standard deviation between donors exceeded 5%. A statistical classification framework was built for diagnosing cytomegalovirus status from the catalog of TCR beta chain sequences. In a later analysis, TCR nucleotide sequences were compared against IMGT/GENE-DB human TR gene sequences so that V and J genes could be assigned. In a later analysis, CDR3 sequences and most-parsimonious VDJ recombination scenarios were assigned using the TCRdist pipeline. A later analysis defined each TCR beta chain by its CDR3 amino acid sequence plus V-gene family, and excluded reads lacking a unique V-gene family. In a later analysis, nearly 600 highly shared, low-generation-probability nucleotide sequences were removed to address suspected cross-contamination and a sequencing artifact. A later analysis calculated a clonal expansion index for each public chain from normalized within-repertoire ranks of inferred template counts. Generation probabilities in a later analysis came from a VDJ recombination model fitted to out-of-frame rearrangements, and those results were checked against IGoR. In a later analysis, TCR-TCR, TCR-HLA and TCR-CMV co-occurrence was scored with hypergeometric tests, and a repertoire-size bias correction was applied to TCR pairs. False discovery rates were estimated in a later analysis by permuting HLA or CMV assignments 20 times. In a later analysis, co-occurring TCRs were grouped using DBSCAN, and TCRdist sequence similarity was added for clustering within HLA-allele-positive subsets. Co-occurrence clustering excluded repertoires with fewer than 30,000 or more than 120,000 public chains, plus five with anomalous nucleotide sharing. TCRdb limited this immuneACCESS table to in-frame rearrangements with V and J called. A share of clones is missing; checked studies link under half to unresolved V genes, and the rest is unexplained. The V and J calls and clone size come from that table; D and trimming were worked out from the DNA. The sample table contains 150,000 to 200,000 clones; only one count was recorded for around 79% of them. Around 15% of the sample belongs to the ten largest clones.

The chain couples TRBV5-1 to TRBJ2-1; TRBD2 matches 7 bases in the middle. The sample was PBMCs. The origin of this receptor is a man aged 50-60 years in good health and CMV-seropositive. The CDR3 corresponds to CASSVAPFRGVNNEQFF. The sequenced DNA: TGCGCCAGCAGCGTGGCCCCATTTCGGGGGGTTAATAATGAGCAGTTCTTC.